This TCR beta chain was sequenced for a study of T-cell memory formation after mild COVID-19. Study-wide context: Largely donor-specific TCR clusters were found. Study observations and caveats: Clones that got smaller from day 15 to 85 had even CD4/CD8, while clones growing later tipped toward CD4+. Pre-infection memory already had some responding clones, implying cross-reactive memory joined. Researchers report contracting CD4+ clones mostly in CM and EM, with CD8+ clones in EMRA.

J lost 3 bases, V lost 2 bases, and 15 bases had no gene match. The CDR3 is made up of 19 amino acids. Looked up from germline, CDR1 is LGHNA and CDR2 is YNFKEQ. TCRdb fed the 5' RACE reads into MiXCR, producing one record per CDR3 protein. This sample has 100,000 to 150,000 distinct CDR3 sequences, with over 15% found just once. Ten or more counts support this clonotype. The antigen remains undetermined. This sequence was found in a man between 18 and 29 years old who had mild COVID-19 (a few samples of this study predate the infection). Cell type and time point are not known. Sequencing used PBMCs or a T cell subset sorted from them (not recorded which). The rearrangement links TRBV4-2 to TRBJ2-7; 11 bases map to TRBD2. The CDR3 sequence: CASSQIGGGRTSGYYEQYF. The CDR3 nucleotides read TGTGCCAGCAGCCAAATCGGGGGTGGCAGGACTAGCGGGTACTACGAGCAGTACTTC.